The rows below give T cell receptor beta chains drawn from one sample of a study of CD8 T cells in ankylosing spondylitis. TCRdb ran MiXCR on the 5' RACE reads and lists one entry per CDR3 protein. The profile shows about 39,000 distinct CDR3 sequences, 2.5% to 3.5% of them singletons. Specimen: blood, either unsorted or a sorted T cell fraction (not recorded which). The origin of the receptors is a male donor with ankylosing spondylitis or in good health (not recorded which). CDR3s include the opening cysteine and the closing phenylalanine or tryptophan. A D gene is named only where the DNA matches it firmly. Only part of the rows carry a size: once, few, many, or a class if the clone is expanded.

j_call clone_size cdr3_length v_call d_call cdr3_nt cdr3_aa
TRBJ1-5 many 15 TRBV9 . TGTGCCAGCAGCGGACATCCGTGGGGCAATCAGCCCCAGCATTTT CASSGHPWGNQPQHF
TRBJ2-5 many 16 TRBV9 TRBD2 TGTGCCAGCAGCGAAAGGGGGACTAGCGGTAAAGAGACCCAGTACTTC CASSERGTSGKETQYF
TRBJ2-1 many 13 TRBV9 TRBD2 TGTGCCAGCAGCTATCGGGAGGTGAATGAGCAGTTCTTC CASSYREVNEQFF
TRBJ2-2 many 14 TRBV9 . TGTGCCAGCAGCGTAGGAGTCCAGGTCGGGGAGCTGTTTTTT CASSVGVQVGELFF
TRBJ2-2 many 14 TRBV9 . TGTGCCAGCACCCTAAACTGGCTTACCGGGGAGCTGTTTTTT CASTLNWLTGELFF
TRBJ1-4 many 17 TRBV21-1 . TGTGCCAGCAGCAAAGGGGGACAGCCAGCAACTAATGAAAAACTGTTTTTT CASSKGGQPATNEKLFF
TRBJ1-1 many 13 TRBV9 . TGTGCCAGCAGCGTAAATTCGGAAGGGGAAGCTTTCTTT CASSVNSEGEAFF
TRBJ1-6 many 17 TRBV9 . TGTGCCAGCAGCGTAGCGAGTAGGAGAACAAAGAATTCACCCCTCCACTTT CASSVASRRTKNSPLHF
TRBJ2-6 many 16 TRBV9 . TGTGCCAGCAGCGCGTCAGGGTTAGCTGGGGCCAACGTCCTGACTTTC CASSASGLAGANVLTF
TRBJ2-1 many 15 TRBV9 . TGTGCCAGCACCTTAGCGGCGAGCTCCTACAATGAGCAGTTCTTC CASTLAASSYNEQFF
TRBJ2-3 . 15 TRBV9 . TGTGCCAGCAGCACAAGCGGAGTAGTAAAAGATACGCAGTATTTT CASSTSGVVKDTQYF
TRBJ2-1 many 14 TRBV9 . TGTGCCAGCAGCGTGGAGGGGGGTGGGAATGAGCAGTTCTTC CASSVEGGGNEQFF
TRBJ2-1 many 15 TRBV9 TRBD2 TGTGCCAGCAATCCTAGCGGGGGCTCCTACAATGAGCAGTTCTTC CASNPSGGSYNEQFF
TRBJ2-2 many 16 TRBV9 . TGTGCCAGCAGCGTAGTTCAGGGGCTAGGAACCGGGGAGCTGTTTTTT CASSVVQGLGTGELFF
TRBJ1-5 many 14 TRBV9 . TGTGCCAGCAGCGTTGGGGGAGGCAATCAGCCCCAGCATTTT CASSVGGGNQPQHF
TRBJ1-1 many 12 TRBV9 . TGTGCCAGCAGCCCGAGGACCACTGAAGCTTTCTTT CASSPRTTEAFF
TRBJ2-5 many 14 TRBV9 TRBD2 TGTGCCAGCAGCCGGACTAGCGGGCAAGAGACCCAGTACTTC CASSRTSGQETQYF
TRBJ2-2 many 14 TRBV9 . TGTGCCAGCAGCGTAGCTCTCAACACCGGGGAGCTGTTTTTT CASSVALNTGELFF
TRBJ2-1 many 15 TRBV9 . TGTGCCAGCAGCGTGGCCTACCCCAGTTACAATGAGCAGTTCTTC CASSVAYPSYNEQFF
TRBJ2-3 many 15 TRBV9 TRBD1 TGTGCCAGCAGCGTGCAAAACAGGGGCCCCGATACGCAGTATTTT CASSVQNRGPDTQYF
TRBJ2-3 many 14 TRBV24-1 TRBD1 TGTGCCAGGACCTGGACAGGGGTCACAGATACGCAGTATTTT CARTWTGVTDTQYF
TRBJ2-3 medium-sized 16 TRBV9 . TGTGCCAGCAGCGTTAACACAGGGATACTCACAGATACGCAGTATTTT CASSVNTGILTDTQYF
TRBJ2-1 many 15 TRBV9 TRBD2 TGTGCCAGCAGCACGAGGCAAAGCGGGAGGGTTGAGCAGTTCTTC CASSTRQSGRVEQFF
TRBJ2-3 many 14 TRBV9 . TGTGCCAGCAGCCCCGGGACACACACAGATACGCAGTATTTT CASSPGTHTDTQYF
TRBJ1-1 many 14 TRBV9 . TGTGCCAGCAGCGCCCGGGAAGCGAACACTGAAGCTTTCTTT CASSAREANTEAFF
TRBJ2-3 many 15 TRBV9 TRBD2 TGTGCCAGCAGCGTAGGCGGGGGGCGCACAGATACGCAGTATTTT CASSVGGGRTDTQYF
TRBJ1-6 few 13 TRBV9 . TGTGCCAGCAGCGTTTCGAGTGACTCACCCCTCCACTTT CASSVSSDSPLHF
TRBJ2-1 many 15 TRBV9 . TGTGCCAGCAGCGCAGGAGTTAACTCCTACAATGAGCAGTTCTTC CASSAGVNSYNEQFF
TRBJ2-2 many 14 TRBV9 TRBD1 TGTGCCAGCAACCCAGGGGGTGTAGTCGGGGAGCTGTTTTTT CASNPGGVVGELFF
TRBJ2-5 many 16 TRBV9 TRBD2 TGTGCCAGCAGCGTAGGCCCGCTAGCGGACCAAGAGACCCAGTACTTC CASSVGPLADQETQYF
TRBJ2-1 many 15 TRBV9 . TGTGCCAGCAGCGTAAGGACATCGGGACTCAATGAGCAGTTCTTC CASSVRTSGLNEQFF
TRBJ2-2 many 14 TRBV9 TRBD2 TGTGCCAGCAGCCCCACGGGGGGGGACCGGGAGCTGTTTTTT CASSPTGGDRELFF
TRBJ2-4 many 15 TRBV9 TRBD1 TGTGCCAGCAGCGGGGGACAGGGGCCCAAAAACATTCAGTACTTC CASSGGQGPKNIQYF
TRBJ2-2 many 13 TRBV9 . TGTGCCAGCAGCGCGACAGTGACCGGGGGGCTGTTTTTT CASSATVTGGLFF
TRBJ1-1 many 17 TRBV9 . TGTGCCAGCAGCGCCAACCAGGGGCAGGGGTCGAACACTGAAGCTTTCTTT CASSANQGQGSNTEAFF
TRBJ2-2 . 17 TRBV6-7 TRBD1 TGTGCCAGCAGCTTGGCCGGGGACAGGGATAACACCGGGGAGCTGTTTTTT CASSLAGDRDNTGELFF
TRBJ2-3 few 18 TRBV9 TRBD1 TGTGCCAGCAGCGTAGCCTCCCAGACAGGGTCAGGCACAGATACGCAGTATTTT CASSVASQTGSGTDTQYF
TRBJ2-5 many 16 TRBV9 TRBD2 TGTGCCAGCAGCGTAGGTCCAGCGGGGGGCGAAGAGACCCAGTACTTC CASSVGPAGGEETQYF
TRBJ2-3 many 17 TRBV9 . TGTGCCAGCAGCGTGACTACCCGGGACTTCGCCCCAGATACGCAGTATTTT CASSVTTRDFAPDTQYF
TRBJ1-6 many 14 TRBV9 . TGTGCCAGCAGCGTAGGTCAAACCACGGAACCCCTCCACTTT CASSVGQTTEPLHF
TRBJ2-1 many 18 TRBV9 . TGTGCCAGCAGCGTAGGGATGGGGGAGGAACCCTCCTACAATGAGCAGTTCTTC CASSVGMGEEPSYNEQFF
TRBJ2-2 many 16 TRBV9 TRBD1 TGTGCCAGCAGCACCCCTACAGGGGATCGCACCGGGGAGCTGTTTTTT CASSTPTGDRTGELFF